Listed here are 4 T cell receptor beta chains from one sample, sequenced in a study of glioma-infiltrating T cells. The iRepertoire nested amplicon-rescue multiplex PCR amplified TCR alpha and beta CDR3s from RNA. One entry per CDR3 protein results from TCRdb running MiXCR on the multiplex PCR reads. The table has 300,000 to 450,000 distinct CDR3 sequences, about two fifths seen once. Sequencing input: glioma tissue, nonneoplastic brain tissue, or PBMCs (not recorded which). Source of these receptors: a human donor with low-grade glioma or glioblastoma, undergoing nonglioma brain surgery, or in good health (not recorded which).

The chain joins TRBV28 to TRBJ2-3; 10 positions match TRBD1. CDR3 size: 15 residues. The germline gives CDR1 MDHEN, CDR2 SYDVKM. The V and J ends lost 3 bases and 4 bases, in that order; junction bases with no gene match: 4. The CDR3 loop is CASSFWTGGSDTQYF. Here the CDR3 DNA reads TGTGCCAGCAGTTTTTGGACAGGGGGGTCAGATACGCAGTATTTT.

Only a few counts were recorded for this clonotype. J is TRBJ2-7 and V is TRBV20-1; D is perhaps TRBD1 (5 bases). V dropped 6 bases and J dropped 4 bases, with 22 bases sitting between them. CDR3 length: 15 residues. Germline V lookup: CDR1 DFQATT, CDR2 SNEGSKA (reference sequence). CDR3 nucleotides: TGCAGTGCGCTAGACAGCAATAAGGCCAGTTACGAGCAGTACTTC. Residues: CSALDSNKASYEQYF.

A word on this clonotype: The missing conserved phenylalanine or tryptophan at the end of this CDR3 makes a read error likely. The CDR3 region has the DNA TGCGCCAGCAGCCAAATGCCCGGGACTATAATCGTCGAGCAGTACTCC. Translated, it gives CASSQMPGTIIVEQYS. The rearrangement joins TRBV4-1 to TRBJ2-7; 7 nucleotides agree with TRBD2. CDR1 MGHRA and CDR2 YSYEKL come from the germline V gene. With 2 bases clipped from V and 6 bases from J, the junction kept 13 bases outside the gene matches. The CDR3 consists of 16 residues.

This clonotype was found a few times. The gene calls are TRBV20-1 and TRBJ2-5; TRBD1 agrees at 12 bases. In germline, CDR1 is DFQATT, CDR2 SNEGSKA (reference sequence). This CDR3 has 15 residues. V was clipped by 3 bases and J by 1 base; unmatched bases: 3. The CDR3 is CSARGDRGLQETQYF. Written as DNA, the CDR3 is TGCAGTGCTAGGGGGGACAGGGGGCTCCAAGAGACCCAGTACTTC.